The 15 T cell receptor beta chains given below trace back to one sample, sequenced in a study of shared clonotypes between healthy human individuals. Sequencing was performed with immunoSEQ multiplex PCR; in TCRdb, only in-frame clones are kept and a portion is missing. This sample carries millions of clones, around 94% of them seen once, and the ten largest clones take about 0.13%. Sequenced input: naive CD4+ T cells sorted from blood. The subset was: CD45RA+ positively selected. These TCRs come from a man aged 18 to 30 in good health.

The chain couples TRBV28 to TRBJ1-5; D remains unclear. This CDR3 has 17 amino acids. Trimming pared 6 bases from V and 3 bases from J, leaving 21 bases between. Per germline, CDR1 MDHEN and CDR2 SYDVKM. Here the CDR3 reads CASRVGSGVMFNQPQHF. DNA for the CDR3: TGTGCCAGCAGAGTAGGAAGCGGGGTAATGTTCAATCAGCCCCAGCATTTT.

This sequence joins TRBV6-6 and TRBJ2-5; the D is unclear. The CDR3 covers 14 residues. Trimming took off 0 bases at V and 5 bases at J, with 10 bases between the two ends. The germline V gene encodes CDR1 MNHNY and CDR2 SVGAGI (reference sequence). The CDR3 DNA is TGTGCCAGCAGTTACTCGGCCTTACAGGAGACCCAGTACTTC. This codes for CASSYSALQETQYF.

The chain combines TRBV13 with TRBJ1-2, with D unresolved. This CDR3 contains 14 residues. Trimming stripped 4 bases from V and 2 bases from J, with 11 bases between. Germline V lookup: CDR1 PRHDT, CDR2 FYEKMQ (reference sequence). CDR3 DNA sequence: TGTGCCAGCAGCTCTAAAGGCGCGAACTATGGCTACACCTTC. The encoded protein is CASSSKGANYGYTF.

This clone came up once. The chain carries TRBV7-8 and TRBJ2-1; D perhaps matches TRBD1 (5 bases). Germline assignment: CDR1 SGHVS and CDR2 FQNEAQ. Trimming removed 0 bases from V and 4 bases from J, with 16 bases in between. The CDR3 has 17 amino acids. The CDR3 DNA reads TGTGCCAGCAGCTTAGCGCTTAAGGGGTTAATTTACAATGAGCAGTTCTTC. It codes for CASSLALKGLIYNEQFF.

V usage is TRBV11-2 and J usage is TRBJ2-2; 13 positions match TRBD2. V was clipped by 6 bases and J by 8 bases; unmatched bases: 6. The V gene's germline CDR1 is SGHAT and CDR2 FQNNGV. CDR3 length: 15 amino acids. This CDR3 reads CASSSGTSGTGELFF. In DNA form, the CDR3 reads TGTGCCAGCAGTTCCGGGACTAGCGGGACGGGGGAGCTGTTTTTT.

This chain's CDR3 is CASSPRTGVETQYF. The CDR3 region has the DNA TGTGCCAGCTCACCACGGACAGGGGTAGAGACCCAGTACTTC. This chain joins TRBV18 and TRBJ2-5, with 9 bases matching TRBD1. The CDR3 has 14 residues. Germline-derived CDR1 and CDR2 are KGHSH and LQKENI. V was pared by 1 base and J by 4 bases, with 1 base of the junction left unmatched.

With respect to this clone: Other DNA sequences in this sample translate to the same CDR3. The chain carries TRBV18 and TRBJ2-5; unclear D gene. Germline values: CDR1 KGHSH, CDR2 LQKENI. The CDR3 runs 13 residues. V lost 4 bases and J 1 base, leaving 7 bases between the germline ends. The CDR3 loop is CASSLGPQETQYF. The DNA of the CDR3 is TGTGCCAGCTCACTGGGCCCCCAAGAGACCCAGTACTTC.

This clone appeared a single time. V usage is TRBV27 and J usage is TRBJ1-1; perhaps TRBD1 as D (6 bases). Germline loops: CDR1 MNHEY, CDR2 SMNVEV (reference sequence). V lost 5 bases, J lost 0 bases, and 13 bases lay in between. There are 15 residues in the CDR3. Here the CDR3 reads CASSIRSGVNTEAFF. The CDR3 DNA is TGTGCCAGCAGTATACGTTCAGGGGTGAACACTGAAGCTTTCTTT.

The CDR3 coding sequence is TGTGCCAGCAGTCGACAGGGGGCAACAGATACGCAGTATTTT. Amino acid sequence: CASSRQGATDTQYF. The chain employs TRBV28 and TRBJ2-3; 10 bases agree with TRBD1. The V gene end was trimmed by 5 bases and the J gene end by 3 bases; junction bases not matched to a gene: 2. Germline CDR1 and CDR2: MDHEN and SYDVKM. The CDR3 covers 14 residues.

This chain uses TRBV4-1 with TRBJ2-7, with 7 bases matching TRBD1. CDR1 and CDR2 from the germline V gene are MGHRA and YSYEKL. Germline trimming cut 10 bases from V and 3 bases from J; bases unmatched to any gene: 9. CDR3 length: 13 amino acids. The CDR3 nucleotides read TGCGCCAACCGGGACAGAGGTAACTACGAGCAGTACTTC. Residues: CANRDRGNYEQYF.

The J gene is TRBJ2-2, the V gene TRBV11-2; D is perhaps TRBD2 (6 bases). Germline-derived CDR1 and CDR2 are SGHAT and FQNNGV. Trimming took off 2 bases at V and 2 bases at J, with 15 bases between the two ends. CDR3 length: 17 amino acids. CDR3 sequence: CASSLRYSGGNTGELFF. CDR3 nucleotides: TGTGCCAGCAGCTTACGGTATAGCGGAGGTAACACCGGGGAGCTGTTTTTT. Using reference TRBV11-2 and TRBJ2-2 for the parts outside the CDR3, the full variable domain is EAGVAQSPRYKIIEKRQSVAFWCNPISGHATLYWYQQILGQGPKLLIQFQNNGVVDDSQLPKDRFSAERLKGVDSTLKIQPAKLEDSAVYLCASSLRYSGGNTGELFFGEGSRLTVL.

The chain has TRBV5-1 and TRBJ2-3; D is ambiguous. CDR3 length equals 13 residues. V lost 4 bases and J 2 bases, leaving 8 bases between the germline ends. Per germline, CDR1 SGHRS and CDR2 YFSETQ. CDR3 region: CASSRLITDTQYF. The CDR3, as DNA: TGCGCCAGCAGCCGCCTGATCACAGATACGCAGTATTTT.

The gene calls are TRBV7-2 and TRBJ2-1; a weak D match, TRBD2 (5 bases). V was clipped by 1 base and J by 7 bases, with 14 bases between them. The germline CDR1 and CDR2 sequences are SGHTA and FQGNSA. This CDR3 has 15 residues. CDR3 residues: CASSLGREMGNEQFF. Here the CDR3 DNA reads TGTGCCAGCAGCTTAGGCCGGGAAATGGGGAATGAGCAGTTCTTC.

The chain uses TRBV7-2 and TRBJ2-5; D is unclear. This CDR3 has 16 residues. Germline-derived CDR1 and CDR2 are SGHTA and FQGNSA. V was shortened by 5 bases and J by 2 bases, with 18 bases between the two germline ends. The CDR3 DNA reads TGTGCCAGCAGCCCCCGGCCTAAAGCGAGGCAAGAGACCCAGTACTTC. It translates to CASSPRPKARQETQYF.

A few counts support this clone. The same CDR3 arises from other DNA sequences in this sample as well. This chain uses TRBV27 with TRBJ1-6; TRBD1 matches at 8 bases. After removal of 3 bases from V and 7 bases from J, the junction contained 2 bases not matched to a gene. Germline loops: CDR1 MNHEY, CDR2 SMNVEV (reference sequence). The CDR3 totals 14 residues. In DNA, the CDR3 is TGTGCCAGCAGTTTGGACAGGGTAAATTCACCCCTCCACTTT. It encodes CASSLDRVNSPLHF.